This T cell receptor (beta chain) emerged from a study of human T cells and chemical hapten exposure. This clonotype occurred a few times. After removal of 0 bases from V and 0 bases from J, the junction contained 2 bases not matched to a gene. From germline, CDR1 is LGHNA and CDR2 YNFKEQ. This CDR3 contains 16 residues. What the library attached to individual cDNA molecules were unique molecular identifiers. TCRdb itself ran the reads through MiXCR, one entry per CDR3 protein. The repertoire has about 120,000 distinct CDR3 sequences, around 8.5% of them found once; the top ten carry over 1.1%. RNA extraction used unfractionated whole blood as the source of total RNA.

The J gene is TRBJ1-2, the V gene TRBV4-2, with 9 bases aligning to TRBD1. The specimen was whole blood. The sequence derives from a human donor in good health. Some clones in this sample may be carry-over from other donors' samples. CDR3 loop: CASSQDGTGPNYGYTF. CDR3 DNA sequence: TGTGCCAGCAGCCAAGACGGGACAGGGCCTAACTATGGCTACACCTTC.